This record concerns one T cell receptor beta chain sequence. At one boundary the junction diverges from the germline segment, which might be a read error. The data stem from a study of CD8 T cells in Susac syndrome. RNA in amounts of roughly 0.5 to 1 ug was reverse transcribed with random hexamers. TCRdb used MiXCR to reprocess the immunoSEQ multiplex PCR reads, holding one entry per CDR3 protein. Counted here are about 180,000 distinct CDR3 sequences, about 95% occurring once; the ten biggest clones make up more than 0.08%. The sequence derives from a human donor with Susac syndrome. The sequenced material came from CD4+ T cells from PBMCs.

Written as DNA, the CDR3 is TGTGCCAGCGGTGACCTATTAAGGGAGTATTTT. As protein: CASGDLLREYF. The genes are TRBV2 and TRBJ2-3, with D unresolved. Germline loops: CDR1 SNHLY, CDR2 FYNNEI. The CDR3 is 11 amino acids.